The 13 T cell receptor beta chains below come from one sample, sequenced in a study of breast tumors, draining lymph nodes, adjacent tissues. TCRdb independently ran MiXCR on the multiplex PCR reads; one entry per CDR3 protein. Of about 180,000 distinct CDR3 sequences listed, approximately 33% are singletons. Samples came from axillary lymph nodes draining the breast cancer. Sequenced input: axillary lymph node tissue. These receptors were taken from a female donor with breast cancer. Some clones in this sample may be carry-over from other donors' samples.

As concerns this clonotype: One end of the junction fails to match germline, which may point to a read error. CDR3 sequence (DNA): TGTGCCAGCAGCCAAGGGGGGACTAGCGGGGGGATGCGAGAGACCCAGTGCTTC. Translation: CASSQGGTSGGMRETQCF. This chain joins TRBV5-5 and TRBJ2-5; TRBD2 matches at 15 bases. The CDR3 contains 18 residues. The germline CDR1 and CDR2 sequences are SGHKS and YYEKEE (reference sequence). The variable domain in full, completed from reference TRBV5-5 and TRBJ2-5, reads DAGVTQSPTHLIKTRGQQVTLRCSPISGHKSVSWYQQVLGQGPQFIFQYYEKEERGRGNFPDRFSARQFPNYSSELNVNALLLGDSALYLCASSQGGTSGGMRETQCFGPGTRLLVL.

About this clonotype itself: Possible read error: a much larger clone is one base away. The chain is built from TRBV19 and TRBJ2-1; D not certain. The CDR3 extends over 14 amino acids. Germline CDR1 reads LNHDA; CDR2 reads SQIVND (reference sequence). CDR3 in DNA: TGTGCCAGTAGTATCGACGGGTGGCCCAATGAGCAGTCCTTC. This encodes CASSIDGWPNEQSF.

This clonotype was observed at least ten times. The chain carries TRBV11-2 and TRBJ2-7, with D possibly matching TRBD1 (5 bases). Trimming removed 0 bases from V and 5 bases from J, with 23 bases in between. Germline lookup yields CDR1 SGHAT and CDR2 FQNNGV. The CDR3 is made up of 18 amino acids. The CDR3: CASSLDEAGWPSVDEQYF. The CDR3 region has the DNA TGTGCCAGCAGCTTAGATGAGGCAGGGTGGCCCTCCGTAGACGAGCAGTACTTC.

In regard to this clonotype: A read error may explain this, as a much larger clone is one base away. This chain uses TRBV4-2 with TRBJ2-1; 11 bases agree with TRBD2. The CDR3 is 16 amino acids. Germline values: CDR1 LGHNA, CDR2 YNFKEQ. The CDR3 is CASSKTSGISYSEQFF. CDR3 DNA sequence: TGTGCCAGCAGCAAGACTAGCGGGATCTCCTACAGTGAGCAGTTCTTC.

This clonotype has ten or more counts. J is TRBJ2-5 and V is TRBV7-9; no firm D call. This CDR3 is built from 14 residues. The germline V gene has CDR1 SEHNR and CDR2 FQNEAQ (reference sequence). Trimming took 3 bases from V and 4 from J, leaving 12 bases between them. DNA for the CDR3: TGTGCCAGCAGCTTCTTCTGGTCCCTAGAGACCCAGTACTTC. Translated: CASSFFWSLETQYF. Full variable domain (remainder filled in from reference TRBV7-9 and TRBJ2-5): DTGVSQNPRHKITKRGQNVTFRCDPISEHNRLYWYRQTLGQGPEFLTYFQNEAQLEKSRLLSDRFSAERPKGSFSTLEIQRTEQGDSAMYLCASSFFWSLETQYFGPGTRLLVL.

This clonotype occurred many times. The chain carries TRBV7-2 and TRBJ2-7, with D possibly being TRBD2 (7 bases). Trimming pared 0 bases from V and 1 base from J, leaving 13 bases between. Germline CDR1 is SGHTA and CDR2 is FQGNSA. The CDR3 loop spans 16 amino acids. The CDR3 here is CASSLAGASGSYEQYF. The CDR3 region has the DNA TGTGCCAGCAGCTTAGCGGGGGCTAGCGGTTCCTACGAGCAGTACTTC.

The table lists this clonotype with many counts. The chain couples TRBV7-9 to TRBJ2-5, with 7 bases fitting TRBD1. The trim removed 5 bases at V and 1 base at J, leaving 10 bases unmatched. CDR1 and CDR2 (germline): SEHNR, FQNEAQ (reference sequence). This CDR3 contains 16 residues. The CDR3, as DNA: TGTGCCAGCAGCCCGGGAAGACAGGGCCCCCAAGAGACCCAGTACTTC. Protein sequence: CASSPGRQGPQETQYF.

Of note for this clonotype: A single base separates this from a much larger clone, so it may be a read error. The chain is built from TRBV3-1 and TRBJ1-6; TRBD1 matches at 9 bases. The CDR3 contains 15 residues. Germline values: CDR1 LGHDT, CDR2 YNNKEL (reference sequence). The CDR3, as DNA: TGTGCCAGCGGCCAACTGACAGGGGGGAATTCACCCCTCCACTTT. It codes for CASGQLTGGNSPLHF.

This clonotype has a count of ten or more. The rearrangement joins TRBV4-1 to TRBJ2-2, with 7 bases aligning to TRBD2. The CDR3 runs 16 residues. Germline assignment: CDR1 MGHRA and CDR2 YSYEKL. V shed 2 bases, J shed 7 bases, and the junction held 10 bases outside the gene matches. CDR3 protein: CASSQFSGGLSGELFF. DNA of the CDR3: TGCGCCAGCAGCCAATTTTCGGGGGGACTCAGCGGGGAGCTGTTTTTT.

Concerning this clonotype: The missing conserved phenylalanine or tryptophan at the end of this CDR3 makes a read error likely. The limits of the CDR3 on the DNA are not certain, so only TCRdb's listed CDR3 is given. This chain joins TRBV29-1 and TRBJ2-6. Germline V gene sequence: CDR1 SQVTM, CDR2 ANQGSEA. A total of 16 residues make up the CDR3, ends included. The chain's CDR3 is CSVFPKGTLGPTSLLS.

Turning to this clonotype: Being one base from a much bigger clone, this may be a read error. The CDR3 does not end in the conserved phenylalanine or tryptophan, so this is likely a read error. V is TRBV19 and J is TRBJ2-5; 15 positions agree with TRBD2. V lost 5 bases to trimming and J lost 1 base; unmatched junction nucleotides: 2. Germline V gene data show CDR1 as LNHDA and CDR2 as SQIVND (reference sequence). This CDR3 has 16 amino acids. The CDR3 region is CASSGLAGGFQETQYS. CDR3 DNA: TGTGCCAGTAGTGGACTAGCGGGAGGGTTCCAAGAGACCCAGTACTCC.

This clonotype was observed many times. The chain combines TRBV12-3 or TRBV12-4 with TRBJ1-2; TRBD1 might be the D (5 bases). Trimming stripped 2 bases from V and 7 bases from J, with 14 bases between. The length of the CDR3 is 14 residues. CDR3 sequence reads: CASSLRGRAPGYTF. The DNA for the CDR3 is TGTGCCAGCAGTTTAAGGGGCCGGGCCCCTGGCTACACCTTC.

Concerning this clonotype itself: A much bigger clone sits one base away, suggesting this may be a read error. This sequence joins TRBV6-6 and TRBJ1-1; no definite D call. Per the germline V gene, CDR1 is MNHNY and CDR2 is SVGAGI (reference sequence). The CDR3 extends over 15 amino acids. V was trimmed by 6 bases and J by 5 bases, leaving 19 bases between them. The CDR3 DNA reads TGTGCCAGCAGCCCAGCTTCAAGAGTCGGGACTGAAGCTTTCTTT. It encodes CASSPASRVGTEAFF.